These T cell receptor beta chains were read from a single sample in a study of blood T cell repertoires in COVID-19. Generated by immunoSEQ multiplex PCR, the TCRdb table keeps only in-frame clones and is missing some. Seen here are some 60,000 clones, about 80% observed once, and the top ten hold approximately 10%. Input material: peripheral blood. The receptor set was obtained from a man at least 80 years old with COVID-19, enrolled during active disease. Both conserved end residues are part of each CDR3. Fields, in order: D gene, J gene, V gene, clone size, CDR3 DNA, CDR3 protein. A D gene is named only where the DNA matches it firmly. The listing skips clone size in some rows; elsewhere it reads once, few, many or a size class.

D gene: -
J gene: TRBJ2-1
V gene: TRBV5-4
clone size: -
CDR3 DNA: TGTGCCAGCAGCCCTACAGGGAGCCCCTACAATGAGCAGTTCTTC
CDR3 protein: CASSPTGSPYNEQFF

D gene: -
J gene: TRBJ2-3
V gene: TRBV29-1
clone size: -
CDR3 DNA: TGCAGCGTTGATGGGTGGGGGCCAGATACGCAGTATTTT
CDR3 protein: CSVDGWGPDTQYF

D gene: -
J gene: TRBJ1-1
V gene: TRBV29-1
clone size: once
CDR3 DNA: TGCAGCGTTGAAGCTCGGGCGGGCACTGAAGCTTTCTTT
CDR3 protein: CSVEARAGTEAFF

D gene: TRBD1
J gene: TRBJ1-5
V gene: TRBV19
clone size: -
CDR3 DNA: TGTGCCAGTAGTATAAGGGGCGGACAGGGGAACCATCAGCCCCAGCATTTT
CDR3 protein: CASSIRGGQGNHQPQHF

D gene: TRBD2
J gene: TRBJ2-7
V gene: TRBV11-2
clone size: -
CDR3 DNA: TGTGCCAGCAGCCTACAGACTAGCGGGGGCCACAGCTCCTACGAGCAGTACTTC
CDR3 protein: CASSLQTSGGHSSYEQYF

D gene: TRBD2
J gene: TRBJ2-1
V gene: TRBV11-3
clone size: -
CDR3 DNA: TGTGCCAGCGGCAAGCGGGAGCAAAACAATGAGCAGTTCTTC
CDR3 protein: CASGKREQNNEQFF

D gene: -
J gene: TRBJ1-1
V gene: TRBV6-5
clone size: -
CDR3 DNA: TGTGCCAGCAGTCCCCCCGGGTCCACTGAAGCTTTCTTT
CDR3 protein: CASSPPGSTEAFF

D gene: TRBD1
J gene: TRBJ2-7
V gene: TRBV28
clone size: few
CDR3 DNA: TGTGCCAGCAGTCCCCTACCCCCATCCGGGACAGGAAGGGACTACGAGCAGTACTTC
CDR3 protein: CASSPLPPSGTGRDYEQYF

D gene: -
J gene: TRBJ1-2
V gene: TRBV5-4
clone size: -
CDR3 DNA: TGTGCCAGCAGCTTGGATAGAAACGGCTACACCTTC
CDR3 protein: CASSLDRNGYTF

D gene: TRBD1
J gene: TRBJ1-6
V gene: TRBV27
clone size: -
CDR3 DNA: TGTGCCAGCAGTTTTTCTCGACAGGGGTCCTCACCCCTCCACTTT
CDR3 protein: CASSFSRQGSSPLHF

D gene: -
J gene: TRBJ1-1
V gene: TRBV28
clone size: few
CDR3 DNA: TGTGCCAGCAGTCCGGTGGGACTCACTCATAACACTGAAGCTTTCTTT
CDR3 protein: CASSPVGLTHNTEAFF

D gene: TRBD2
J gene: TRBJ2-1
V gene: TRBV11-2
clone size: -
CDR3 DNA: TGTGCCAGCACCGCGACTAGCGGGAGGGCCGGGTACAATGAGCAGTTCTTC
CDR3 protein: CASTATSGRAGYNEQFF

D gene: -
J gene: TRBJ1-3
V gene: TRBV7-2
clone size: -
CDR3 DNA: TGTGCCAGCAGCTTAGCCCTTCCGGGAACGCCTGGAAACACCATATATTTT
CDR3 protein: CASSLALPGTPGNTIYF

D gene: TRBD2
J gene: TRBJ2-1
V gene: TRBV28
clone size: -
CDR3 DNA: TGTGCCAGCAGCCTAGCGGGAGGGCACAATGAGCAGTTCTTC
CDR3 protein: CASSLAGGHNEQFF

D gene: -
J gene: TRBJ2-2
V gene: TRBV7-9
clone size: -
CDR3 DNA: TGTGCCAGCAGCCCCCCGAGGGCGGGATTGAACACCGGGGAGCTGTTTTTT
CDR3 protein: CASSPPRAGLNTGELFF

D gene: TRBD2
J gene: TRBJ2-2
V gene: TRBV6-5
clone size: -
CDR3 DNA: TGTGCCAGCACCCCTAGCGGGGGGGAAGACGGGGAGCTGTTTTTT
CDR3 protein: CASTPSGGEDGELFF

D gene: -
J gene: TRBJ2-1
V gene: TRBV19
clone size: once
CDR3 DNA: TGTGCCAGTAGTATTGTCACGGGGTCCGAGCAGTTCTTC
CDR3 protein: CASSIVTGSEQFF

D gene: TRBD1
J gene: TRBJ1-6
V gene: TRBV6-5
clone size: -
CDR3 DNA: TGTGCCAGCAGTTACGGGGGACAGGGAGGCTCACCCCTCCACTTT
CDR3 protein: CASSYGGQGGSPLHF

D gene: TRBD1
J gene: TRBJ1-2
V gene: TRBV9
clone size: -
CDR3 DNA: TGTGCCAGCAGCGCGCAGGGGGACTATGGCTACACCTTC
CDR3 protein: CASSAQGDYGYTF

D gene: TRBD1
J gene: TRBJ1-2
V gene: TRBV7-8
clone size: -
CDR3 DNA: TGTGCCAGCAGCTTAGAGGGACAGGGGGCCGGAGGCTACACCTTC
CDR3 protein: CASSLEGQGAGGYTF

D gene: -
J gene: TRBJ1-2
V gene: TRBV9
clone size: -
CDR3 DNA: TGTGCCAGCAGCGTTACAGGGAGAGAGGGCTACACCTTC
CDR3 protein: CASSVTGREGYTF

D gene: TRBD1
J gene: TRBJ1-2
V gene: TRBV7-8
clone size: -
CDR3 DNA: TGTGCCAGCAGCTTAGAGACAGGGGATGGTGGCTACACCTTC
CDR3 protein: CASSLETGDGGYTF

D gene: TRBD2
J gene: TRBJ2-3
V gene: TRBV5-4
clone size: -
CDR3 DNA: TGTGCCAGCAGCTTACTAGCGGGGGATCATAGCACAGATACGCAGTATTTT
CDR3 protein: CASSLLAGDHSTDTQYF

D gene: -
J gene: TRBJ1-1
V gene: TRBV4-3
clone size: -
CDR3 DNA: TGCGCCAGCAGCCAAGACCGTTTGGGACTGACGAACACTGAAGCTTTCTTT
CDR3 protein: CASSQDRLGLTNTEAFF

D gene: TRBD1
J gene: TRBJ2-1
V gene: TRBV5-1
clone size: -
CDR3 DNA: TGCGCCAGCAGCTTGGCGTGGACGGGACAGGGGGCTCACAATGAGCAGTTCTTC
CDR3 protein: CASSLAWTGQGAHNEQFF

D gene: -
J gene: TRBJ2-5
V gene: TRBV11-2
clone size: -
CDR3 DNA: TGTGCCAGCAGCTCTTCTAGACTAGTCCAAGAGACCCAGTACTTC
CDR3 protein: CASSSSRLVQETQYF

D gene: -
J gene: TRBJ1-2
V gene: TRBV6-5
clone size: -
CDR3 DNA: TGTGCCAGCAGTTGGGTAAGCGAAGGTGGCTACACCTTC
CDR3 protein: CASSWVSEGGYTF

D gene: TRBD1
J gene: TRBJ1-2
V gene: TRBV7-8
clone size: -
CDR3 DNA: TGTGCCAGCAGTCTCGGACAGGGGGGCTATGGCTACACCTTC
CDR3 protein: CASSLGQGGYGYTF

D gene: -
J gene: TRBJ1-4
V gene: TRBV5-6
clone size: -
CDR3 DNA: TGTGCCAGCGTCCTTCAGGGGACTGAAAAACTGTTTTTT
CDR3 protein: CASVLQGTEKLFF

D gene: -
J gene: TRBJ2-7
V gene: TRBV6-1
clone size: few
CDR3 DNA: TGTGCCAGCAGTGAAGGTACCTACGAGCAGTACTTC
CDR3 protein: CASSEGTYEQYF

D gene: -
J gene: TRBJ1-2
V gene: TRBV7-9
clone size: once
CDR3 DNA: TGTGCCAGCTTTCGGGGGGCAGGCTATGGCTACACCTTC
CDR3 protein: CASFRGAGYGYTF

D gene: TRBD1
J gene: TRBJ1-1
V gene: TRBV6-1
clone size: -
CDR3 DNA: TGTGCCAGCAGTGAAGCCCTAGGACAGGGTAGGAGCACTGAAGCTTTCTTT
CDR3 protein: CASSEALGQGRSTEAFF

D gene: TRBD1
J gene: TRBJ2-2
V gene: TRBV9
clone size: -
CDR3 DNA: TGTGCCAGCAGCCGACAGGGGGCGAACACCGGGGAGCTGTTTTTT
CDR3 protein: CASSRQGANTGELFF

D gene: TRBD1
J gene: TRBJ1-4
V gene: TRBV18
clone size: -
CDR3 DNA: TGTGCCAGCTCAGGGACAGGAGGAAATGAAAAACTGTTTTTT
CDR3 protein: CASSGTGGNEKLFF

D gene: TRBD1
J gene: TRBJ1-4
V gene: TRBV11-2
clone size: -
CDR3 DNA: TGTGCCAGCAGCGAAAGCATCGGGACAGCAAATGAAAAACTGTTTTTT
CDR3 protein: CASSESIGTANEKLFF

D gene: -
J gene: TRBJ1-5
V gene: TRBV28
clone size: -
CDR3 DNA: TGTGCCAGCAGTTTCCGGACAGCCTACAATCAGCCCCAGCATTTT
CDR3 protein: CASSFRTAYNQPQHF

D gene: -
J gene: TRBJ1-1
V gene: TRBV6-5
clone size: -
CDR3 DNA: TGTGCCAGCAGTTACTCGGTGGTTCGGGCTTTCTTT
CDR3 protein: CASSYSVVRAFF

D gene: -
J gene: TRBJ1-4
V gene: TRBV6-2/TRBV6-3
clone size: -
CDR3 DNA: TGTGCCAGCAGTTACCAGGATGAAAAACTGTTTTTT
CDR3 protein: CASSYQDEKLFF

D gene: -
J gene: TRBJ1-2
V gene: TRBV10-3
clone size: few
CDR3 DNA: TGTGCCATCAGTGAGTCAACAGCTGGCTACACCTTC
CDR3 protein: CAISESTAGYTF

D gene: TRBD2
J gene: TRBJ2-1
V gene: TRBV3-1/TRBV3-2
clone size: -
CDR3 DNA: TGTGCCAGCAGCCAAGACGGAAGGGGGGCCCAGGGGACTAGGGACAATGAGCAGTTCTTC
CDR3 protein: CASSQDGRGAQGTRDNEQFF

D gene: -
J gene: TRBJ1-1
V gene: TRBV12-5
clone size: -
CDR3 DNA: TGTGCTAGTGCGGGGAACACTGAAGCTTTCTTT
CDR3 protein: CASAGNTEAFF